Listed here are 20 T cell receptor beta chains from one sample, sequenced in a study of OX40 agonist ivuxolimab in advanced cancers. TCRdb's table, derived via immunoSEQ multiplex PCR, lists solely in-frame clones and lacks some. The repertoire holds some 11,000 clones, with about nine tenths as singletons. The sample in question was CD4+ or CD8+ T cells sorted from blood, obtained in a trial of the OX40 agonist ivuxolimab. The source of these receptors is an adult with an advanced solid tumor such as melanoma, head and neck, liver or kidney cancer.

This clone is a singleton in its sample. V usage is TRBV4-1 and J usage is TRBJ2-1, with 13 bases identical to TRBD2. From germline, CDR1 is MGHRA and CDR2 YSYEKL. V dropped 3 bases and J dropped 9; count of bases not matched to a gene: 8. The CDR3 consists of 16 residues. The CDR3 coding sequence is TGCGCCAGCAGCCACGGACTAGCGGGAGTGGGGATTGAGCAGTTCTTC. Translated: CASSHGLAGVGIEQFF.

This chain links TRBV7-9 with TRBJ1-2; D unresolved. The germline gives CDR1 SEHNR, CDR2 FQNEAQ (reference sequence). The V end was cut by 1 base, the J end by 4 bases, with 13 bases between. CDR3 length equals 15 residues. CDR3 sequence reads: CASSLDLGSGYGYTF. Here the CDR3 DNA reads TGTGCCAGCAGCTTAGATTTGGGATCGGGCTATGGCTACACCTTC.

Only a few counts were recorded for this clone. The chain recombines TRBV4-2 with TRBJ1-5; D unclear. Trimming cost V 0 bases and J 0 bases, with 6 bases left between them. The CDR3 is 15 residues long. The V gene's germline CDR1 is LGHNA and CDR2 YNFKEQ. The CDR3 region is CASSQDRYSNQPQHF. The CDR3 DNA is TGTGCCAGCAGCCAAGACAGGTATAGCAATCAGCCCCAGCATTTT.

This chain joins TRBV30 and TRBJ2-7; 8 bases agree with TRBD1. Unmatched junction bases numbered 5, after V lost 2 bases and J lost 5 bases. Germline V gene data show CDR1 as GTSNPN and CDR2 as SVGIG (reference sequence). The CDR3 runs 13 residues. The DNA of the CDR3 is TGTGCCTGGAGTCAACAGGGGGATAACGAGCAGTACTTC. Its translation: CAWSQQGDNEQYF.

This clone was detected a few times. The CDR3 region has the DNA TGCGCCAGCAGCCAAGAGCCGACTAGCGGGGGGTACGAGCAGTACTTC. Amino acid sequence: CASSQEPTSGGYEQYF. The rearrangement uses TRBV4-1 and TRBJ2-7, with TRBD2 matching 13 bases. The CDR3 consists of 16 residues. Germline-derived CDR1 and CDR2 are MGHRA and YSYEKL. V was pared by 0 bases and J by 4 bases, with 3 bases of the junction left unmatched.

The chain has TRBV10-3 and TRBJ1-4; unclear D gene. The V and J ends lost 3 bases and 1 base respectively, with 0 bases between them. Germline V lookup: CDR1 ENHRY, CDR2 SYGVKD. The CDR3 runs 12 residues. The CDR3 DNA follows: TGTGCCATCAGTGAAACTAATGAAAAACTGTTTTTT. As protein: CAISETNEKLFF.

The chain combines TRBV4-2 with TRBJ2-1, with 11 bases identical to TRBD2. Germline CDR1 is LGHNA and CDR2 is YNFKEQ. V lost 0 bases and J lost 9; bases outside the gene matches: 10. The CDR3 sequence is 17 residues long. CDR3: CASSQERTSGSGGEQFF. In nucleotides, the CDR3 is TGTGCCAGCAGCCAAGAACGTACTAGCGGGAGCGGGGGTGAGCAGTTCTTC.

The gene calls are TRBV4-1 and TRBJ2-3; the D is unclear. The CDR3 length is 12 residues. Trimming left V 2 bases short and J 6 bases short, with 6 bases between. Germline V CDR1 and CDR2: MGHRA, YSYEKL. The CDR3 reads CASSQQQDTQYF. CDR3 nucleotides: TGCGCCAGCAGCCAACAACAGGATACGCAGTATTTT.

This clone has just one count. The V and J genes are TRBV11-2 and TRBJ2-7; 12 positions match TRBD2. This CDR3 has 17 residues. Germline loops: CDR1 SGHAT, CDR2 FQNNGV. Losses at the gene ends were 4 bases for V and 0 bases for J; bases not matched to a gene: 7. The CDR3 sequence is CASSSPGLAGNSYEQYF. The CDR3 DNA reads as TGTGCCAGCAGCTCACCGGGACTAGCGGGCAACTCCTACGAGCAGTACTTC.

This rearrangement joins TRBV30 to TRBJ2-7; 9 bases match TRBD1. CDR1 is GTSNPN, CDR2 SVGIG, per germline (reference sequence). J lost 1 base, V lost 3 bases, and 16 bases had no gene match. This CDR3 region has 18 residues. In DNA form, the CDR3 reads TGTGCCTGGAGGACTCGGGACAGGGTCAGATTTTGGTCCTACGAGCAGTACTTC. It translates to CAWRTRDRVRFWSYEQYF.

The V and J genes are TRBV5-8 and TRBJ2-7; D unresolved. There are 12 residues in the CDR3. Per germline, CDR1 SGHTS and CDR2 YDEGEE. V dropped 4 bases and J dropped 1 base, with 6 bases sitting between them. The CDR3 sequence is CASSPGSYEQYF. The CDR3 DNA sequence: TGTGCCAGCAGCCCTGGGTCCTACGAGCAGTACTTC.

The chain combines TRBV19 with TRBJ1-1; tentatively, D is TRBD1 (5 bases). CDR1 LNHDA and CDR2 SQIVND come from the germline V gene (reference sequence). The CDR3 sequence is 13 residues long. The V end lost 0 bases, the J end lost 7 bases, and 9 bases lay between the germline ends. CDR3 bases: TGTGCCAGTAGTATAGATCGGGACCTTGAAGCTTTCTTT. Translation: CASSIDRDLEAFF. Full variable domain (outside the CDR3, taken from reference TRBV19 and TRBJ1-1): DGGITQSPKYLFRKEGQNVTLSCEQNLNHDAMYWYRQDPGQGLRLIYYSQIVNDFQKGDIAEGYSVSREKKESFPLTVTSAQKNPTAFYLCASSIDRDLEAFFGQGTRLTVV.

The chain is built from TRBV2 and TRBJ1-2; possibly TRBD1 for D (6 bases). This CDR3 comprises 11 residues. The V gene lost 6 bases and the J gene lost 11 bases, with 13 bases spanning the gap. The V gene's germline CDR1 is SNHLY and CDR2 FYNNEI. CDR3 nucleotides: TGTGCCAGCAGGGGACACCTCTTTTACACCTTC. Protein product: CASRGHLFYTF.

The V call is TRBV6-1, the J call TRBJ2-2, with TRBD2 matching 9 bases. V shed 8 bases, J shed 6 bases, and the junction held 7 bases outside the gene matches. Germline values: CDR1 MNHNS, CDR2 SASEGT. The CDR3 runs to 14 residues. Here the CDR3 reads CASLGGRAPGELFF. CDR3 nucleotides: TGTGCCAGCTTAGGCGGGAGGGCCCCCGGGGAGCTGTTTTTT.

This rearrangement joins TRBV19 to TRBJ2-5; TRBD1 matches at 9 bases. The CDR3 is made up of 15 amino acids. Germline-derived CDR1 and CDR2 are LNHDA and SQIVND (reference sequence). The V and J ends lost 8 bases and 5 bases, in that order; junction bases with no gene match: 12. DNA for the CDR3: TGTGCCAGTGACCCCGGGACAGGGTTTATCGAGACCCAGTACTTC. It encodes CASDPGTGFIETQYF.

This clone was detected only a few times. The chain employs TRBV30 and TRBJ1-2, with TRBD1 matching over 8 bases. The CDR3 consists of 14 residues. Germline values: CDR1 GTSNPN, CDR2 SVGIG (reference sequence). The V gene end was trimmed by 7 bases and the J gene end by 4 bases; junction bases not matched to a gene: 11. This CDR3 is CAFPTWTGTYGYTF. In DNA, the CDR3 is TGTGCCTTCCCGACTTGGACAGGGACCTATGGCTACACCTTC.

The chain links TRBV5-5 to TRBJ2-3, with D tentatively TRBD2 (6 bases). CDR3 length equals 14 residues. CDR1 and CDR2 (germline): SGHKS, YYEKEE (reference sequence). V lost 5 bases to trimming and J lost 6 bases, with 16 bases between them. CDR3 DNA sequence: TGTGCCAGCAGGGTGGGGGGAACTGGGGATACGCAGTATTTT. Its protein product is CASRVGGTGDTQYF.

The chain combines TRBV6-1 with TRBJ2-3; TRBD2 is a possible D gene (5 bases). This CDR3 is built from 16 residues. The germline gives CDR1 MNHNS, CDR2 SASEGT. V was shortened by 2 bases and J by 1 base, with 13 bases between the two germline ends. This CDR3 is CASSEMGVIRTDTQYF. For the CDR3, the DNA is TGTGCCAGCAGTGAAATGGGAGTCATTCGCACAGATACGCAGTATTTT.

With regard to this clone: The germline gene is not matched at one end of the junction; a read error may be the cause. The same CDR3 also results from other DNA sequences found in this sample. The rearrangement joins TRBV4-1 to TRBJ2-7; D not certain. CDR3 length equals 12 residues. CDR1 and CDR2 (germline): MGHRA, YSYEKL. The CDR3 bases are TGTGCCAGCAGCCCGGGTGGCTACGAGCAGTACTTC. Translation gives CASSPGGYEQYF.

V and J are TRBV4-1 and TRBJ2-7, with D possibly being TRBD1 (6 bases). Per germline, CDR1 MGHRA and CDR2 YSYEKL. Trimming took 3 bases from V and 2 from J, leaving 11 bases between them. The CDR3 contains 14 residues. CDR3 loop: CASSHPGVAYEQYF. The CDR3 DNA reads TGCGCCAGCAGCCACCCAGGGGTCGCCTACGAGCAGTACTTC.